A selection of T cell receptor beta chains follows, all from one sample in a study of blood T cell repertoires in COVID-19. Generated by immunoSEQ multiplex PCR, the TCRdb table keeps only in-frame clones and is missing some. The data contain under 200,000 clones, about 80% of them singletons. The sample taken for sequencing was peripheral blood. The receptors were gathered from a human donor with acute or convalescent COVID-19. The donor label of this sample is uncertain. The CDR3 runs from the conserved cysteine through the conserved F or W. Fields, in order: CDR3 protein, V gene.

CDR3 protein: CASSPYPGFGTKMDYGYTF; V gene: TRBV19
CDR3 protein: CASRGPGVQETQYF; V gene: TRBV6-6
CDR3 protein: CASQQRGYEQYF; V gene: TRBV28
CDR3 protein: CASSYLGAANYGYTF; V gene: TRBV6-5
CDR3 protein: CASSGRDRGVGANVLTF; V gene: TRBV6-1
CDR3 protein: CASSYLTGTGGDNYGYTF; V gene: TRBV19
CDR3 protein: CASSLEGRTNYGYTF; V gene: TRBV6-6
CDR3 protein: CASSLVQGSYEQYF; V gene: TRBV7-2
CDR3 protein: CASSLVAGSYNEQFF; V gene: TRBV5-1
CDR3 protein: CASSLEAGIGTNSPLHF; V gene: TRBV5-6
CDR3 protein: CASSPQPSDTEAFF; V gene: TRBV5-1